This T cell receptor beta chain is drawn from a study of blood T cell repertoires in COVID-19. About the research overall: There were acute and convalescent COVID-19 samples, and they came from the United States, Italy and Spain. PBMCs, B-cell-depleted T cells, or T cells were the source of the cDNA or gDNA that made up the material.

Libraries were prepared by immunoSEQ multiplex PCR; TCRdb keeps only in-frame clonotypes and omits some of them. The sample yields some 450,000 clones, around 88% seen once. This TCR came from a woman aged 45-65 years with COVID-19, enrolled during active disease. Sequenced material: peripheral blood.

CDR3 amino acids: CASSGDGTSLKPQHF. In DNA, the CDR3 is TGTGCCAGCAGCGGGGACGGGACATCCCTTAAGCCCCAGCATTTT. The chain carries TRBV9 and TRBJ1-5, with a tentative D call TRBD1 (6 bases). The CDR3 sequence is 15 residues long. The V end lost 3 bases, the J end lost 8 bases, and 18 bases lay between the germline ends. Germline CDR1 SGDLS, CDR2 YYNGEE.